The next 28 T cell receptor beta chains were all read from a single sample in a study of regulatory T cells in long-lasting Graves disease. As for time point: newly diagnosed GD, antithyroid drugs for less than 3 months. With RNA extracted from PBMCs as input, the TCR library was made. Combining iRepertoire HTBI primers with Arm-PCR of CDR3 regions, the authors built TCR beta libraries. TCRdb reprocessed the multiplex PCR reads with MiXCR, giving one entry per CDR3 protein. The table has about 530,000 distinct CDR3 sequences, approximately 16% seen once. The sample was also linked to a second study, of T cells in Graves' hyperthyroidism and ophthalmopathy.

Sequenced here: peripheral blood mononuclear cells (PBMCs), sampled at new diagnosis, from a patient treated with antithyroid drugs. These receptors were obtained from a woman aged 35-65 years with Graves disease.

This clonotype came up a few times. This chain connects TRBV4-1 to TRBJ1-5; TRBD1 matches at 10 bases. Germline V lookup: CDR1 MGHRA, CDR2 YSYEKL. The CDR3 length is 16 residues. With V trimmed by 6 bases and J by 5 bases, 10 bases remained unmatched. For the CDR3, the DNA is TGCGCCAGCAGAAGAAAAGCCGGGACAGGGGATCAGCCCCAGCATTTT. This sequence encodes CASRRKAGTGDQPQHF.

This clonotype was picked up a small number of times. V is TRBV15 and J is TRBJ1-6, with D hard to call. Trimming removed 1 base at V and 11 bases at J, with 9 bases between. Germline lookup yields CDR1 LNHNV and CDR2 YYDKDF (reference sequence). This CDR3 contains 13 residues. The CDR3 DNA follows: TGTGCCACCAGCAGAGCGCCAGGCCCACCCCTCCACTTT. It yields the protein CATSRAPGPPLHF. The whole variable domain, filled in from reference TRBV15 and TRBJ1-6, reads DAMVIQNPRYQVTQFGKPVTLSCSQTLNHNVMYWYQQKSSQAPKLLFHYYDKDFNNEADTPDNFQSRRPNTSFCFLDIRSPGLGDTAMYLCATSRAPGPPLHFGNGTRLTVT.

This clonotype was detected only a few times. V is TRBV6-5 and J is TRBJ1-3; no clear D gene. Germline V lookup: CDR1 MNHEY, CDR2 SVGAGI. This CDR3 is built from 16 residues. V was cut by 3 bases and J by 2 bases, with 14 bases left in between. CDR3 region: CASSYSVPRPGNTIYF. Here the CDR3 DNA reads TGTGCCAGCAGTTATTCGGTTCCCCGTCCTGGAAACACCATATATTTT.

The table lists this clonotype with many counts. The chain has TRBV20-1 and TRBJ1-1; 9 bases match TRBD1. CDR1 and CDR2 (germline): DFQATT, SNEGSKA (reference sequence). V gave up 6 bases and J gave up 4 bases; unmatched junction bases: 6. This CDR3 contains 13 residues. CDR3 residues: CSAPGTGITEAFF. The CDR3 region has the DNA TGCAGTGCCCCAGGGACAGGGATCACTGAAGCTTTCTTT.

The rearrangement joins TRBV12-5 to TRBJ1-2; the match to TRBD1 covers 11 bases. The V segment lost 7 bases and the J segment 8 bases; nucleotides outside the gene matches: 9. CDR3 length: 14 amino acids. Looked up from germline, CDR1 is LGHNT and CDR2 is FRNRAP. The CDR3 region has the DNA TGTGCTAGTGTTCGGACAGGGGGCGGGATCGGCTACACCTTC. Encoded protein: CASVRTGGGIGYTF.

There are many counts of this clonotype. CDR3 sequence (DNA): TGTGCCAGCAGTAACAGGTTCAATCAGCCCCAGCATTTT. It yields the protein CASSNRFNQPQHF. The chain uses TRBV27 and TRBJ1-5, with D perhaps matching TRBD1 (5 bases). Germline CDR1 and CDR2: MNHEY and SMNVEV (reference sequence). The CDR3 spans 13 residues. V was shortened by 5 bases and J by 3 bases, with 8 bases between the two germline ends.

On this clonotype itself: With a much larger clone just one base away, this may be a read error. This chain joins TRBV7-8 and TRBJ2-1, with D possibly TRBD2 on 6 matching bases. The CDR3 runs 15 residues. V lost 0 bases and J lost 10, with 16 bases in between. Germline V gene sequence: CDR1 SGHVS, CDR2 FQNEAQ. CDR3 in amino acids: CASSLAPGDQYEQFF. The CDR3 DNA is TGTGCCAGCAGCTTAGCCCCGGGGGATCAATACGAGCAGTTCTTC.

The rearrangement uses TRBV4-1 and TRBJ2-1; D perhaps matches TRBD2 (6 bases). The V and J ends lost 8 bases and 5 bases respectively, with 13 bases between them. The CDR3 is 13 amino acids. Per the germline V gene, CDR1 is MGHRA and CDR2 is YSYEKL. This CDR3 reads CASSRVADNEQFF. DNA for the CDR3: TGCGCCAGCTCGCGGGTAGCGGACAATGAGCAGTTCTTC.

The DNA for the CDR3 is TGTGCCAGCAGTTTAACGCCCCCAGGGTGGGGAAACTATGGCTACACCTTC. Encoded protein: CASSLTPPGWGNYGYTF. This sequence joins TRBV27 and TRBJ1-2; tentative D call: TRBD1 (5 bases). The V gene lost 2 bases and the J gene lost 2 bases, with 18 bases spanning the gap. CDR1 and CDR2 (germline): MNHEY, SMNVEV (reference sequence). The CDR3 contains 17 residues.

Ten or more counts support this clonotype. At one of its ends the junction is not consistent with the germline gene, which may arise from a read error. The chain combines TRBV5-1 with TRBJ2-5, with 8 bases fitting TRBD2. CDR1 and CDR2 (germline): SGHRS, YFSETQ. The CDR3 is made up of 13 amino acids. The CDR3 protein is CASSSGGQETQYF. The CDR3 coding sequence is TGTGCCAGCAGTTCGGGGGGGCAAGAGACCCAGTACTTC.

This clonotype has only a few counts. The rearrangement uses TRBV15 and TRBJ1-5, with D maybe TRBD1 (5 bases). Trimming took 0 bases from V and 9 from J, leaving 15 bases between them. Germline V lookup: CDR1 LNHNV, CDR2 YYDKDF (reference sequence). The CDR3 is 15 residues long. The CDR3, as DNA: TGTGCCACCAGCAGAGAGGGGGGGTCCTGGAGGCCCCAGCATTTT. This sequence encodes CATSREGGSWRPQHF.

The table lists this clonotype with many counts. The CDR3 here is CASGENEYF. The CDR3 region has the DNA TGTGCCAGCGGGGAGAATGAGTACTTC. This rearrangement joins TRBV6-2 or TRBV6-3 to TRBJ2-7, with D possibly being TRBD2 (5 bases). Germline V CDR1 and CDR2: MNHEY, SVGEGT. V lost 8 bases and J 11 bases, leaving 10 bases between the germline ends. The CDR3 loop spans 9 amino acids.

This clonotype came up many times. The V and J genes are TRBV29-1 and TRBJ2-3; D uncertain. CDR1 SQVTM and CDR2 ANQGSEA come from the germline V gene. This CDR3 comprises 14 residues. Trimming removed 4 bases from V and 8 bases from J, with 19 bases in between. The CDR3 protein is CSVAGTLPGFTQYF. In DNA form, the CDR3 reads TGCAGCGTTGCGGGTACACTGCCGGGTTTTACGCAGTATTTT.

This clonotype was detected many times. This chain connects TRBV10-3 to TRBJ2-5, with a weak D call TRBD2 (6 bases). Trimming pared 7 bases from V and 0 bases from J, leaving 15 bases between. Germline V gene lookup returns CDR1 ENHRY and CDR2 SYGVKD. This CDR3 is built from 15 residues. CDR3 in amino acids: CAITASGGDQETQYF. The CDR3 DNA reads TGTGCCATCACGGCGAGTGGCGGGGACCAAGAGACCCAGTACTTC.

This clonotype was found many times. The genes are TRBV18 and TRBJ2-5; D ambiguous. The CDR3 is 15 residues long. Germline values: CDR1 KGHSH, CDR2 LQKENI. V shed 0 bases and J shed 4 bases, with 12 bases lying between them. As DNA, the CDR3 is TGTGCCAGCTCACCACCGGCAGGACCGGGAGAGACCCAGTACTTC. Translation gives CASSPPAGPGETQYF.

This clonotype was counted ten times or more. The chain uses TRBV20-1 and TRBJ1-6; 9 bases are a match to TRBD1. This CDR3 region has 14 residues. Trimming took 2 bases from V and 7 from J; bases not matched to a gene: 3. The germline V gene has CDR1 DFQATT and CDR2 SNEGSKA (reference sequence). Written as DNA, the CDR3 is TGCAGTGCTAGAACCGGGACAGGGAATTCACCCCTCCACTTT. It codes for CSARTGTGNSPLHF.

As to this clonotype: Possible read error: a much larger clone is one base away. The chain couples TRBV24-1 to TRBJ1-1, with a possible D match to TRBD1 (5 bases). CDR1 KGHDR and CDR2 SFDVKD come from the germline V gene. There are 12 residues in the CDR3. CDR3 coding DNA: TGTGCCACCAGTGCGCGGGGCACTGAAGCTTCCTTT. Protein: CATSARGTEASF.

There are a few counts of this clonotype. The chain combines TRBV7-9 with TRBJ1-4; 7 bases line up with TRBD1. The CDR3 consists of 15 residues. Germline CDR1 and CDR2: SEHNR and FQNEAQ (reference sequence). The J segment lost 8 bases and the V segment lost 4 bases, leaving 10 bases of the junction unmatched. CDR3 nucleotide sequence: TGTGCCAGCAGCTCTCGACAGGGACGTGGCGAAAAACTGTTTTTT. Protein product: CASSSRQGRGEKLFF.

This clonotype showed up many times. The chain recombines TRBV11-1 with TRBJ2-3; 10 nucleotides align to TRBD2. With V trimmed by 5 bases and J by 5 bases, 7 bases remained unmatched. CDR1 and CDR2 (germline): SGHAT, FQDESV (reference sequence). The CDR3 is 15 amino acids. This CDR3 reads CASSHSGGRLDTQYF. The CDR3 bases are TGTGCCAGCAGCCATAGCGGGGGGCGTCTAGATACGCAGTATTTT.

The J gene is TRBJ1-1, the V gene TRBV19; TRBD1 is a possible D gene (5 bases). V was cut by 4 bases and J by 4 bases, with 16 bases left in between. Per the germline V gene, CDR1 is LNHDA and CDR2 is SQIVND (reference sequence). This CDR3 has 15 amino acids. The DNA for the CDR3 is TGTGCCAGTAGTACCATTGGGGGGTCGAGCACTGAAGCTTTCTTT. This gives the protein CASSTIGGSSTEAFF.

The rearrangement joins TRBV5-1 to TRBJ1-1; D gene unclear. This CDR3 comprises 13 residues. V lost 4 bases and J 11 bases, leaving 18 bases between the germline ends. Germline V gene data show CDR1 as SGHRS and CDR2 as YFSETQ. The CDR3 DNA follows: TGCGCCAGCAGCCTGGATGGTTCCGGTTTCGCTTTCTTT. This gives the protein CASSLDGSGFAFF.

This clonotype was detected only once. A read error is possible here, since a much larger clone lies one base away. V is TRBV12-3 or TRBV12-4 and J is TRBJ1-1; the D is unclear. CDR3 length: 13 amino acids. CDR3 bases: TGTGCCAGCAGTTTCGAAGGCCACACTGAAGTTTTCTTT. Its translation is CASSFEGHTEVFF.

This rearrangement joins TRBV28 to TRBJ2-5; TRBD2 agrees at 11 bases. The CDR3 runs to 15 residues. Germline V gives CDR1 MDHEN, CDR2 SYDVKM. V trimming: 5 bases; J trimming: 5 bases; junction bases outside the gene matches: 7. Here the CDR3 DNA reads TGTGCCAGCAGTGAAATAGCGGGGGGGCAGGAGACCCAGTACTTC. As protein: CASSEIAGGQETQYF.

In this sample, this clonotype turned up a few times. V is TRBV4-2 and J is TRBJ1-2; 8 bases line up with TRBD1. Germline V gene lookup returns CDR1 LGHNA and CDR2 YNFKEQ. Germline trimming cut 4 bases from V and 2 bases from J; bases unmatched to any gene: 9. The CDR3 length is 16 residues. The CDR3 coding sequence is TGTGCCAGCAGCCCTGAGGGACAGGTTACGAACTATGGCTACACCTTC. This gives the protein CASSPEGQVTNYGYTF.

This clonotype was seen a few times. The chain joins TRBV12-3 or TRBV12-4 to TRBJ1-1; 8 nucleotides agree with TRBD1. After removal of 2 bases from V and 3 bases from J, the junction contained 5 bases not matched to a gene. This CDR3 has 15 amino acids. The CDR3: CASSLNSGGYTEAFF. DNA for the CDR3: TGTGCCAGCAGTTTAAATTCAGGGGGCTACACTGAAGCTTTCTTT.

There are many counts of this clonotype. The V and J genes are TRBV12-3 or TRBV12-4 and TRBJ2-5; tentative D call: TRBD1 (6 bases). The germline V and J ends were trimmed by 6 bases and 2 bases, with 10 bases remaining between them. The CDR3 covers 13 residues. CDR3 protein: CASSFDRQETQYF. CDR3 DNA sequence: TGTGCCAGCAGCTTCGACAGGCAAGAGACCCAGTACTTC.

At least ten counts were recorded for this clonotype. CDR3 amino acids: CASNRGVMGNQPQHF. The CDR3 DNA reads TGTGCCAGCAACCGGGGGGTGATGGGCAATCAGCCCCAGCATTTT. The chain joins TRBV2 to TRBJ1-5; D is perhaps TRBD1 (5 bases). Per germline, CDR1 SNHLY and CDR2 FYNNEI. The length of the CDR3 is 15 residues. V was shortened by 7 bases and J by 2 bases, with 15 bases between the two germline ends.

Ten or more counts support this clonotype. V gene TRBV7-8 combines with J gene TRBJ2-3, with 9 bases that match TRBD2. This CDR3 comprises 18 residues. V shed 7 bases, J shed 4 bases, and the junction held 18 bases outside the gene matches. Germline CDR1 is SGHVS and CDR2 is FQNEAQ. CDR3 nucleotide sequence: TGTGCCAGCACCATAGGGGTCGCTAGCGGGGATTTGCCAGATACGCAGTATTTT. Translating gives CASTIGVASGDLPDTQYF.